The rows below give T cell receptor beta chains drawn from one sample of a study of T cells in Graves' hyperthyroidism and ophthalmopathy. Each CDR3 protein is one row after TCRdb ran MiXCR on the multiplex PCR reads. The table records about 740,000 distinct CDR3 sequences, approximately 14% of them present only once. The sequencing input was blood. The source of these receptors is a young woman with Graves' hyperthyroidism. CDR3s include the opening cysteine and the closing phenylalanine or tryptophan. A D gene is named only where the DNA matches it firmly. Expanded clones get a size class; other rows say once, few or many, or leave the size out.

j_call v_call d_call clone_size cdr3_nt cdr3_aa
TRBJ1-2 TRBV4-1 - - TGCGCCAGCAGCCACCTTGGGCAGACAGCTAACTATGGCTACACCTTC CASSHLGQTANYGYTF
TRBJ2-7 TRBV2 TRBD1 - TGTGCCAGTAGATCTCAGGGGGAGCCCTACAAGCAGTACTTC CASRSQGEPYKQYF
TRBJ1-6 TRBV3-1 - few TGTGCCAGCAGCCAAGTTGGGGCCCGGGGATCACCCCTCCACTTT CASSQVGARGSPLHF
TRBJ2-1 TRBV19 - few TGTGCCAGTAGTATATCCGTTAGAAATGAGCAGTTCTTC CASSISVRNEQFF
TRBJ2-7 TRBV4-1 - - TGCGCCAGCAGCCAAGATATCGGGGGCAAAGAGCAGTACTTC CASSQDIGGKEQYF
TRBJ2-7 TRBV12-3/TRBV12-4 TRBD2 many TGTGCCAGCAGTTTTGGTAGCGGGAGATTCTACGAGCAGTACTTC CASSFGSGRFYEQYF
TRBJ2-1 TRBV28 - many TGTGCCAGCAGGGTTAGGGGCTACAATGAGCAGTTCTTC CASRVRGYNEQFF
TRBJ2-7 TRBV3-1 - - TGTGCCAGCAGCCAAGAAAGGGCACGCTCCTACGAGCAGTACTTC CASSQERARSYEQYF
TRBJ2-7 TRBV20-1 - once TGCAGTGCTAGGGGTGCTCACTACGAGCAGTACTTC CSARGAHYEQYF
TRBJ1-1 TRBV20-1 - - TGCAGTGCTAGATCCAGGGAATTTAACACTGAAGCTTTCTTT CSARSREFNTEAFF
TRBJ2-4 TRBV28 TRBD1 many TGTGCCAGCAGCTTGACAGGGATGGGGTGGGTAGCCAAAAACATTCAGTACTTC CASSLTGMGWVAKNIQYF
TRBJ2-1 TRBV6-9 TRBD1 - TGTGCCAGCAGTTCAACCGGGACAGAGTTCTTC CASSSTGTEFF
TRBJ2-2 TRBV5-1 - - TGCGCCAGCAGCGTAGGATTGAACACCGGGGAGCTGTTTTTT CASSVGLNTGELFF
TRBJ1-1 TRBV12-3/TRBV12-4 - many TGTGCCAGCAGTTTAAGGGACACTAAGAACACTGAAGCTTTCTTT CASSLRDTKNTEAFF
TRBJ2-3 TRBV6-5 TRBD1 many TGTGCCAGCAGTTACGGTACAGGGGGCATCGCAGATACGCAGTATTTT CASSYGTGGIADTQYF
TRBJ1-4 TRBV7-9 TRBD1 - TGTGCCAGCAGCCAGCGGACAGGGCGGCAGACGGAAAAACTGTTTTTT CASSQRTGRQTEKLFF
TRBJ2-3 TRBV19 TRBD2 - TGTGCCAGTAGTAATCTAGCGGGAGGAGGCGATACGCAGTATTTT CASSNLAGGGDTQYF
TRBJ1-1 TRBV18 TRBD1 many TGTGCCAGCTCACCACCTCGAGGGGGCCTTACTGAAGCTTTCTTT CASSPPRGGLTEAFF
TRBJ2-7 TRBV7-2 - many TGTGCCAGCACCCTGCTAACAGGTCTTTCCTACGAGCAGTACTTC CASTLLTGLSYEQYF
TRBJ2-1 TRBV19 TRBD1 few TGTGCCAGTAGTCCAGACAGGGCCTGGAATGAGCAGTTCTTC CASSPDRAWNEQFF
TRBJ2-3 TRBV15 TRBD2 few TGTGCCACCAGCAGAGATTTGAGACTAGCGGGATCACATACGCAGTATTTT CATSRDLRLAGSHTQYF
TRBJ2-5 TRBV6-5 TRBD2 - TGTGCCAGCAGTTACCGCACTAACGGGAGGGCCTCCAGAGAGACCCAGTACTTC CASSYRTNGRASRETQYF
TRBJ2-3 TRBV20-1 - - TGCAGTGCTGCACGCGTAACTAGTTTCAGAGATACGCAGTATTTT CSAARVTSFRDTQYF
TRBJ2-3 TRBV20-1 - many TGCAGTGCTCCCCCCGGGGCAGGGCGGGGTAGCACAGATACGCAGTATTTT CSAPPGAGRGSTDTQYF
TRBJ2-7 TRBV6-5 - many TGTGCCAGCAGTTACTCGATGGTCTCCGAGTCCGCCTACGAGCAGTACTTC CASSYSMVSESAYEQYF
TRBJ2-7 TRBV6-1 - many TGTGCCAGCAGTTCGATCACTTACGAGCAGTACTTC CASSSITYEQYF
TRBJ2-2 TRBV11-2 TRBD1 - TGTGCCAGCAGCTTCCAGGGGGCCGTCACCGGGGAGCTGTTTTTT CASSFQGAVTGELFF
TRBJ2-1 TRBV7-3 - - TGTGCCAGCAGCTTAATTGTGACTGGGAATTTTGATGAGCAGTTCTTC CASSLIVTGNFDEQFF
TRBJ2-1 TRBV20-1 - - TGCAGTGCTGGGAGCCAGGGTGGGCTTTTACTTGGGAATGAGCAGTTCTTC CSAGSQGGLLLGNEQFF
TRBJ1-5 TRBV19 TRBD1 few TGTGCCAGTAGTACAAATCTTATACAGGGGCTCAATCAGCCCCAGCATTTT CASSTNLIQGLNQPQHF
TRBJ1-2 TRBV19 - many TGTGCCAGTAGTTTAGGTAGGGGCCACTATGGCTACACCTTC CASSLGRGHYGYTF
TRBJ1-1 TRBV12-3/TRBV12-4 - many TGTGCCAGCAGTTTAAGGGTAGGGGGCACTGAAGCTTTCTTT CASSLRVGGTEAFF
TRBJ2-7 TRBV7-3 - many TGTGCCAGCAGCCCCCGGGGAGCAAGGACGGACGAGCAGTACTTC CASSPRGARTDEQYF
TRBJ2-2 TRBV11-2 - few TGTGCCAGCAGGCTGCCGGGCCCGGCCACCGGGGAGCTGTTTTTT CASRLPGPATGELFF
TRBJ1-1 TRBV7-9 TRBD1 few TGTGCCAGCAAACCCTGGACAGGATGGGACACTGAAGCTTTCTTT CASKPWTGWDTEAFF
TRBJ1-4 TRBV4-1 - many TGCGCCAGCAGCCATATGCGGGACCGGAAACTGTTTTTT CASSHMRDRKLFF
TRBJ2-7 TRBV28 - many TGTGCCAGCAGCTACCCACTTACCGGGACACTTAACTACGAGCAGTACTTC CASSYPLTGTLNYEQYF
TRBJ1-2 TRBV11-2 - many TGTGCCAGCAGCTTAGTGGGGGCCACCGCGCCGGGGTATGGCTACACCTTC CASSLVGATAPGYGYTF
TRBJ2-7 TRBV11-3 - many TGTGCCAGCAGCTCACGCCGACAGTACGAGCAGTACTTC CASSSRRQYEQYF
TRBJ2-1 TRBV7-2 TRBD2 few TGTGCCAGCAGCTCTAAAGCGGGAGATTACAATGAGCAGTTCTTC CASSSKAGDYNEQFF
TRBJ2-1 TRBV12-3/TRBV12-4 TRBD2 - TGTGCCAGCAGAATAGCGGGGGCGGGTAACAATGAGCAGTTCTTC CASRIAGAGNNEQFF
TRBJ1-2 TRBV6-1 - many TGTGCCAGCAGTAAAGCTCGGACAGAGAACTATGGCTACACCTTC CASSKARTENYGYTF
TRBJ1-5 TRBV20-1 - many TGCAGTGCCAGTTTGGGCCCCTCCGGCAATCAGCCCCAGCATTTT CSASLGPSGNQPQHF
TRBJ2-5 TRBV11-2 - many TGTGCCAGCAGCTTAATCGCGGGTCAAGAGACCCAGTACTTC CASSLIAGQETQYF
TRBJ2-4 TRBV20-1 - few TGCAGTGCTCGACCCCTCGACAGAGACAAAAACATTCAGTACTTC CSARPLDRDKNIQYF
TRBJ2-3 TRBV6-6 - few TGTGCCAGCAGTTACGTTTCAGGGAGCACGCAGTATTTT CASSYVSGSTQYF
TRBJ2-1 TRBV20-1 - few TGCAGTGCTCCGACCCCAGGAGGTGAGCAGTTCTTC CSAPTPGGEQFF
TRBJ1-1 TRBV5-1 - few TGCGCCAGCAGAGGACAAAATACAATAATGAACACTGAAGCTTTCTTT CASRGQNTIMNTEAFF
TRBJ2-5 TRBV20-1 - - TGCAGTGAAAGGGGGGTAGTTGGGGAGACCCAGTACTTC CSERGVVGETQYF
TRBJ1-1 TRBV6-6 TRBD1 few TGTGCCAGCAGAGGACCGCCTAAAACAGGGGCGGACACTGAAGCTTTCTTT CASRGPPKTGADTEAFF
TRBJ2-7 TRBV4-3 TRBD2 - TGCGCCAGCAGCCAAGGCGCGGGGGGCCCGGGGGAGCAGTACTTC CASSQGAGGPGEQYF
TRBJ1-2 TRBV20-1 - - TGCAGTGCTAGTGTCGGGACGGCCCTCTCAGGGGGCTACACCTTC CSASVGTALSGGYTF
TRBJ2-7 TRBV10-3 TRBD2 many TGTGCCACTCAATTTACTAGCGGGAGTTGGGAGCAGTACTTC CATQFTSGSWEQYF
TRBJ1-2 TRBV2 TRBD1 many TGTGCCAGCAGTGAATTCGGGACAGGGGGCGGCTACACCTTC CASSEFGTGGGYTF
TRBJ2-7 TRBV28 - many TGTGCCAGCAGCTCCGGGTCCTACGAGCAGTACTTC CASSSGSYEQYF
TRBJ2-2 TRBV6-1 TRBD1 few TGTGCCAGCTCGATAAGGACAGGGGGGGGCGGGGAGCTGTTTTTT CASSIRTGGGGELFF
TRBJ2-3 TRBV14 - many TGTGCCAGCAGCCAGGGTGGAAGGGGGAGCACAGATACGCAGTATTTT CASSQGGRGSTDTQYF
TRBJ2-1 TRBV20-1 TRBD2 many TGCAGTGCTAGAGGGACTAGCGCGTACAATGAGCAGTTCTTC CSARGTSAYNEQFF
TRBJ2-3 TRBV20-1 - - TGCAGTGCTAGAGATGGACGGAGCACAGATACGCAGTATTTT CSARDGRSTDTQYF